These 13 T cell receptor beta chains share one sample of origin, sequenced in a study of tumor T cells in aggressive B-cell lymphoma. The assay was immunoSEQ multiplex PCR, and TCRdb's table has in-frame clones only and misses some. The profile shows 3,000 to 3,500 clones, 85% of them singletons. The sample was tumor tissue. Every receptor here comes from an adult with diffuse large B cell lymphoma.

V is TRBV7-6 and J is TRBJ1-4, with TRBD1 matching over 8 bases. The CDR3 covers 15 residues. CDR1 is SGHVS and CDR2 is FNYEAQ in the germline V gene. The trim removed 2 bases at V and 4 bases at J, leaving 3 bases unmatched. The CDR3 bases are TGTGCCAGCAGCTTACGGACAGGGCGTAATGAAAAACTGTTTTTT. Its translation: CASSLRTGRNEKLFF.

The J gene is TRBJ1-2, the V gene TRBV7-6; 8 nucleotides match TRBD1. This CDR3 contains 14 residues. The V segment lost 1 base and the J segment 8 bases; nucleotides outside the gene matches: 6. Per germline, CDR1 SGHVS and CDR2 FNYEAQ. The CDR3 nucleotides read TGTGCCAGCAGCTTAGGGACAGGGTCCGGCGGCTACACCTTC. Translation gives CASSLGTGSGGYTF.

The gene calls are TRBV2 and TRBJ1-1, with a possible D match to TRBD1 (6 bases). V shed 2 bases and J shed 4 bases, with 11 bases lying between them. Germline assignment: CDR1 SNHLY and CDR2 FYNNEI. The CDR3 runs 14 residues. CDR3 loop: CASSEQGQSTEAFF. Written as DNA, the CDR3 is TGTGCCAGCAGTGAACAGGGGCAAAGCACTGAAGCTTTCTTT.

V gene TRBV6-5 combines with J gene TRBJ2-7, with TRBD2 matching 7 bases. CDR1 and CDR2 from the germline V gene are MNHEY and SVGAGI. Trimming took 6 bases from V and 9 from J; bases not matched to a gene: 11. The CDR3 has 13 residues. The CDR3 sequence: CASRDSPGEGQYF. The CDR3 DNA is TGTGCCAGCAGAGATAGCCCCGGGGAGGGGCAGTACTTC.

This clone was detected a few times. This chain connects TRBV29-1 to TRBJ2-1; 7 bases are shared with TRBD2. This CDR3 is built from 14 residues. Germline V CDR1 and CDR2: SQVTM, ANQGSEA. The V gene end was trimmed by 1 base and the J gene end by 1 base; junction bases not matched to a gene: 1. The CDR3 loop reads CSVEGGGSYNEQFF. The CDR3 bases are TGCAGCGTTGAAGGCGGGGGTTCCTACAATGAGCAGTTCTTC.

In regard to this clone: The germline gene is not matched at one end of the junction; a read error may be the cause. The chain couples TRBV5-1 to TRBJ1-2, with 10 nucleotides matching TRBD1. From germline, CDR1 is SGHRS and CDR2 YFSETQ. The length of the CDR3 is 14 residues. The CDR3 DNA follows: TGCGCCAGCAGGTTGGGACAGGGGAACTATGGCTACACCTTC. Residues: CASRLGQGNYGYTF.

This chain links TRBV5-1 with TRBJ2-3; tentative D call: TRBD1 (6 bases). Germline CDR1 reads SGHRS; CDR2 reads YFSETQ. Trimming shortened V by 5 bases and J by 1 base, and 14 bases separated the two germline ends. The CDR3 length is 15 residues. The CDR3 nucleotides are TGCGCCAGCAGACCGTCCGGACAGCGCACAGATACGCAGTATTTT. Translation gives CASRPSGQRTDTQYF.

The chain carries TRBV19 and TRBJ2-2; D remains unclear. Germline CDR1 is LNHDA and CDR2 is SQIVND (reference sequence). Trimming shortened V by 6 bases and J by 4 bases, and 9 bases separated the two germline ends. The CDR3 has 13 amino acids. The CDR3 is CASRAIATGELFF. In nucleotides, the CDR3 is TGTGCCAGTAGGGCCATCGCCACCGGGGAGCTGTTTTTT.

The V gene is TRBV5-4, the J gene TRBJ1-1; D ambiguous. Per the germline V gene, CDR1 is SGHNT and CDR2 is YYREEE (reference sequence). V was shortened by 6 bases and J by 2 bases, with 17 bases between the two germline ends. The CDR3 length is 15 residues. The CDR3 region is CASTPTLGVNTEAFF. CDR3 DNA: TGTGCCAGCACCCCTACCCTCGGGGTAAACACTGAAGCTTTCTTT.

The gene calls are TRBV5-1 and TRBJ2-4; the D gene is possibly TRBD2 (6 bases). CDR1 is SGHRS and CDR2 is YFSETQ in the germline V gene. V was cut by 0 bases and J by 1 base, with 8 bases left in between. The CDR3 is made up of 15 amino acids. CDR3 amino acids: CASSLVGGAKNIQYF. As DNA, the CDR3 is TGCGCCAGCAGCTTGGTTGGGGGGGCCAAAAACATTCAGTACTTC.

The chain employs TRBV6-1 and TRBJ1-2; no firm D call. The CDR3 is 11 residues long. Deletions cut 8 bases from V and 4 bases from J, with 8 bases between. CDR1 MNHNS and CDR2 SASEGT come from the germline V gene. The CDR3 DNA is TGTGCCAGCTGCGTTTCCTATGGCTACACCTTC. The encoded protein is CASCVSYGYTF.

This clone showed up just once. The chain is built from TRBV5-1 and TRBJ1-6; no clear D. Germline V lookup: CDR1 SGHRS, CDR2 YFSETQ. The CDR3 has 13 amino acids. The V gene lost 6 bases and the J gene lost 9 bases, with 13 bases spanning the gap. This CDR3 reads CASTELGGSPLHF. DNA for the CDR3: TGCGCCAGCACGGAGCTGGGAGGTTCACCCCTCCACTTT.

CDR3 nucleotide sequence: TGTGCCAGCAGTGAAAAGGTGGGGCCTGAAGCTTTCTTT. Translating it yields CASSEKVGPEAFF. The rearrangement links TRBV6-1 to TRBJ1-1, with TRBD1 as a possible D gene (5 bases). Trimming cost V 2 bases and J 6 bases, with 10 bases left between them. Germline V gene sequence: CDR1 MNHNS, CDR2 SASEGT. The CDR3 has 13 amino acids.